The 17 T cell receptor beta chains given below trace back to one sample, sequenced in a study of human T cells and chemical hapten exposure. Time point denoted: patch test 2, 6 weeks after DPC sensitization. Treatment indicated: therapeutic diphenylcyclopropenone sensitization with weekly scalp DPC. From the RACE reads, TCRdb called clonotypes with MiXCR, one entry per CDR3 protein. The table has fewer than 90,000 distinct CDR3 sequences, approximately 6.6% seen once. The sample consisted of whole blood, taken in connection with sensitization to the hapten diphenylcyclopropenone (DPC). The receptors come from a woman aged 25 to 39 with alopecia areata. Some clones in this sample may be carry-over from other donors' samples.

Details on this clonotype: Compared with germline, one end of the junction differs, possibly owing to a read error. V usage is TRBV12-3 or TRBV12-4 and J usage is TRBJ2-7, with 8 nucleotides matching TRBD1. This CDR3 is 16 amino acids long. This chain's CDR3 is CASGLGGQARRYEQYF. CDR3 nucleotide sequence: TGTGCCAGCGGTTTAGGGGGACAGGCCAGAAGGTACGAGCAGTACTTC.

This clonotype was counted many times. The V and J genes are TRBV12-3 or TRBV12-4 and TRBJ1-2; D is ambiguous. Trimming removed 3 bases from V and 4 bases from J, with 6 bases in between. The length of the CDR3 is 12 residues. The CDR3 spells CASSFPGYGYTF. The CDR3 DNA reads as TGTGCCAGCAGTTTTCCGGGCTATGGCTACACCTTC.

The CDR3 bases are TGTGCCAGCAGCTTAACGGTACAGAACATATATGGCTACACCTTC. It yields the protein CASSLTVQNIYGYTF. J is TRBJ1-2 and V is TRBV7-9; no clear D. This CDR3 has 15 residues. The V and J ends lost 2 bases and 5 bases respectively, with 15 bases between them. Germline lookup yields CDR1 SEHNR and CDR2 FQNEAQ (reference sequence).

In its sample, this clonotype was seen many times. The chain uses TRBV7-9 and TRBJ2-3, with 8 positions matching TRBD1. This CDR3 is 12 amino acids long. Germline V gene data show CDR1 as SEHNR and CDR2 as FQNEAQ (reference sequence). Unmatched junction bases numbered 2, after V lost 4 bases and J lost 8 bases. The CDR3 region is CASSSTGGTQYF. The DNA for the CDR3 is TGTGCCAGCAGCTCCACAGGGGGTACGCAGTATTTT.

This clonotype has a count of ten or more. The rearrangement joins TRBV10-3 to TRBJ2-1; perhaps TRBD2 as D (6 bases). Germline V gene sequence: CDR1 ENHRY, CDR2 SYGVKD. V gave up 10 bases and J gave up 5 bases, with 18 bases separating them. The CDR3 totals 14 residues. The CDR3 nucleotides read TGTGCCACCCGGGGACTCCCCGGGGACAATGAGCAGTTCTTC. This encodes CATRGLPGDNEQFF.

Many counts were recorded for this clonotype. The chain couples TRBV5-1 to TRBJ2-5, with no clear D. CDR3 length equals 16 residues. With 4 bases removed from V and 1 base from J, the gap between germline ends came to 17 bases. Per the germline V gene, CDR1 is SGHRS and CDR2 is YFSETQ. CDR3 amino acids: CASSRLPRGFQETQYF. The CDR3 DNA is TGCGCCAGCAGCCGACTCCCCCGTGGGTTCCAAGAGACCCAGTACTTC.

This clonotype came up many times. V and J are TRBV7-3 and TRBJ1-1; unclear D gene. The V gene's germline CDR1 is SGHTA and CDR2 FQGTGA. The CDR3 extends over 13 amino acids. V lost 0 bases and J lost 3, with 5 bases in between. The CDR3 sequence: CASSLTSDTEAFF. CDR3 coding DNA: TGTGCCAGCAGCTTAACGAGCGACACTGAAGCTTTCTTT.

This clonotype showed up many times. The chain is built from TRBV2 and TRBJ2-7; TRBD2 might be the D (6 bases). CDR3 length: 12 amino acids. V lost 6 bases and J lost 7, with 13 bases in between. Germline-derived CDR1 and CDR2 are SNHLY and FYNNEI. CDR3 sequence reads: CASRPTGGEQYF. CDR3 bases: TGTGCCAGCAGGCCGACCGGAGGGGAGCAGTACTTC.

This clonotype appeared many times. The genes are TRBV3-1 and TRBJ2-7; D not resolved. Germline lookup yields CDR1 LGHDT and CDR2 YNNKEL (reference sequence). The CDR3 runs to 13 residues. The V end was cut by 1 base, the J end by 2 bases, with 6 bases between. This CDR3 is CASSQAGAYEQYF. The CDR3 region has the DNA TGTGCCAGCAGCCAAGCGGGTGCCTACGAGCAGTACTTC.

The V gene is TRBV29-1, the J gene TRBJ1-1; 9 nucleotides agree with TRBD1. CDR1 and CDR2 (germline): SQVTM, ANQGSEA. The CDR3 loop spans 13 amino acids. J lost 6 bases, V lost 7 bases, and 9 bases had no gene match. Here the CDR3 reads CSGRQGEYSEAFF. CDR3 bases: TGCAGCGGACGACAGGGGGAGTACTCTGAAGCTTTCTTT.

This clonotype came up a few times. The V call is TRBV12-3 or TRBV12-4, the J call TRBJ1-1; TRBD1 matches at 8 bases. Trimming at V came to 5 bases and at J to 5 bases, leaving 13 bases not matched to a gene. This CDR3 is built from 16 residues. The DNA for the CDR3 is TGTGCCAGCAGTGAAGGACAGGGACGGGAAGGGACTGAAGCTTTCTTT. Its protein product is CASSEGQGREGTEAFF.

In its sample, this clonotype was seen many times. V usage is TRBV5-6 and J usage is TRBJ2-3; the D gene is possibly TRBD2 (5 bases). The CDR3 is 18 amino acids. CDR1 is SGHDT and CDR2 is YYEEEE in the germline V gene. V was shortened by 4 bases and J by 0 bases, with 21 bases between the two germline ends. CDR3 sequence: CASSHIVRAATSTDTQYF. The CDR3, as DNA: TGTGCCAGCAGCCATATTGTGAGGGCAGCAACTAGCACAGATACGCAGTATTTT.

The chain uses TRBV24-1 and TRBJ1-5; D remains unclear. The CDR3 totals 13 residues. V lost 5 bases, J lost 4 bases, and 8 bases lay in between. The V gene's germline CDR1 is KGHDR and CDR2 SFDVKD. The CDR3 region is CATSAAMNQPQHF. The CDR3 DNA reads TGTGCCACCAGTGCTGCTATGAATCAGCCCCAGCATTTT.

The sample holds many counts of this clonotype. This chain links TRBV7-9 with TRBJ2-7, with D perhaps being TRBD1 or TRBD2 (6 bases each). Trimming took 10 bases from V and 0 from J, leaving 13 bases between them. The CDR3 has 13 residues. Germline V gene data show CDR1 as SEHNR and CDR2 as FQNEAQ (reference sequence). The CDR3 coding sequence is TGTGCCACGAATCGGGGGCCCTCCTACGAGCAGTACTTC. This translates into CATNRGPSYEQYF. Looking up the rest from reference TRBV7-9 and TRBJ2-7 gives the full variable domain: DTGVSQNPRHKITKRGQNVTFRCDPISEHNRLYWYRQTLGQGPEFLTYFQNEAQLEKSRLLSDRFSAERPKGSFSTLEIQRTEQGDSAMYLCATNRGPSYEQYFGPGTRLTVT.

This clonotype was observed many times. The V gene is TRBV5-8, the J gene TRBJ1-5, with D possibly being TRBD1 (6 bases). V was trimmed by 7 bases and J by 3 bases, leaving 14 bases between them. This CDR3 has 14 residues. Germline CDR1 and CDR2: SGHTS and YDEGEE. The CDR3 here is CASERGGFNQPQHF. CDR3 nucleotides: TGTGCCAGCGAGAGGGGGGGATTCAATCAGCCCCAGCATTTT.

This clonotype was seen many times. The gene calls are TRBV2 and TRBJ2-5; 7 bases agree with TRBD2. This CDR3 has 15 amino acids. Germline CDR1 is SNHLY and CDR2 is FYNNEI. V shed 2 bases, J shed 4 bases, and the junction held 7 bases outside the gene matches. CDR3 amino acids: CASSESGTTGETQYF. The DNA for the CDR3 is TGTGCCAGCAGTGAAAGTGGGACTACGGGAGAGACCCAGTACTTC.

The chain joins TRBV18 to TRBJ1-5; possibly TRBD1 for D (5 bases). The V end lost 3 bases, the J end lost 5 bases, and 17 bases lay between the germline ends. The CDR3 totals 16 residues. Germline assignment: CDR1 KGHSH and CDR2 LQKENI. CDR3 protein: CASSPPGARDYQPQHF. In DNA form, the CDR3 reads TGTGCCAGCTCACCCCCCGGGGCGAGGGATTATCAGCCCCAGCATTTT.